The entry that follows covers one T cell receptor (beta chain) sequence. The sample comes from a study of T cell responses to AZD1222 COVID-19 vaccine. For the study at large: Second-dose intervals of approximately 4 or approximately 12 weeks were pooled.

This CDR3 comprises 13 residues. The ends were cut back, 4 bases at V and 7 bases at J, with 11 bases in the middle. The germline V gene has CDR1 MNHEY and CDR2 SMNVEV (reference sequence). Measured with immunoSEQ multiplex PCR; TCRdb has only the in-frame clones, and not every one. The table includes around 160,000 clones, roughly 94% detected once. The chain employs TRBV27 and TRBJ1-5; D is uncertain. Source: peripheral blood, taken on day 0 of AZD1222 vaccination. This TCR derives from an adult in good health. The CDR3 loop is CASSWATGQPQHF. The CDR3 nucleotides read TGTGCCAGCAGTTGGGCCACGGGGCAGCCCCAGCATTTT.